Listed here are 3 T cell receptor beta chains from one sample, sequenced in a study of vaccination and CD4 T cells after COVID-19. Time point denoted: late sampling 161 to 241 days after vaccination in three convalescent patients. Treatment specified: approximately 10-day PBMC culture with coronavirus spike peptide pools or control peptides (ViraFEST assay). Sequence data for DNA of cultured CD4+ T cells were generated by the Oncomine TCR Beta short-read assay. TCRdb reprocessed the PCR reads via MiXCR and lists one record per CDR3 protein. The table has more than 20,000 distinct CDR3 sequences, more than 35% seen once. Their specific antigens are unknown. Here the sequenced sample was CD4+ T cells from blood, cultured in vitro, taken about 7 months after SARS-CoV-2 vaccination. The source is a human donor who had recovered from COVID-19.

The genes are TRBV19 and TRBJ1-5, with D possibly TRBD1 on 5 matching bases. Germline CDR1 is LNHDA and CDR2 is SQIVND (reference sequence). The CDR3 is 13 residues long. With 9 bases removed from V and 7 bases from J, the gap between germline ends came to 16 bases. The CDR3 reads CASNRDGRQPQHF. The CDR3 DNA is TGTGCCAGCAACCGGGACGGTAGGCAGCCCCAGCATTTT.

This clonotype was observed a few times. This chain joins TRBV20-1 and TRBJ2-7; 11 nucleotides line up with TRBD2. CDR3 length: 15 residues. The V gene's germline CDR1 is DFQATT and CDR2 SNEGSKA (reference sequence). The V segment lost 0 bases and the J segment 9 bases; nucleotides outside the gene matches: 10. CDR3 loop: CSARDLGLAGGGQYF. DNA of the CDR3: TGCAGTGCTAGAGATCTCGGGCTAGCGGGAGGTGGGCAGTACTTC.

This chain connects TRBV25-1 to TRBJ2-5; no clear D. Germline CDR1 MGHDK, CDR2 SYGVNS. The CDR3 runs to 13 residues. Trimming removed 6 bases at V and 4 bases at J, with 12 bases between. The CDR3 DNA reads TGTGCCAGCAGCGAGGCCGGGTCAGAGACCCAGTACTTC. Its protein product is CASSEAGSETQYF.